The clone carrying this T cell receptor (beta chain) turned up a few times. As yet, its antigen is unknown. This entry belongs to a study of CD8+ T cells in alopecia areata. Study-wide findings and caveats: TCRs were shared less clearly across patients than in mice, possibly for HLA-related reasons. Among the cells sequenced in scalp samples are also the resident alphabeta T cells of normal skin. Alopecia totalis/universalis scalp especially showed more expanded CD8+ clones than normal scalp.

The CDR3 covers 14 residues. Per the germline V gene, CDR1 is MNHEY and CDR2 is SMNVEV (reference sequence). The germline V and J ends were trimmed by 5 bases and 1 base, with 12 bases remaining between them. Following RNA extraction, reverse transcription yielded cDNA that acted as the sequencing template. Method: immunoSEQ multiplex PCR; TCRdb's copy keeps in-frame clones and lacks some. The sample has roughly 200,000 clones; roughly three fifths are singletons. This TCR derives from a human donor in good health. The rearrangement links TRBV27 to TRBJ2-7, with D perhaps matching TRBD1 or TRBD2 (5 bases each). The sequencing sample was made of CD8+ T cells sorted from blood. CDR3 sequence reads: CASSERGTSYEQYF. The CDR3 bases are TGTGCCAGCAGTGAGAGAGGGACGTCCTACGAGCAGTACTTC.